This TCR beta chain was recorded in a study of cytotoxic CD8 clonotypes in ibrutinib-treated CLL. Study information: After median around 68 months, approximately 15 stayed in remission, around twelve progressed; responses roughly 25 partial, 2 complete. Study-wide findings and caveats: Collection times varied between progressing and sustained-remission patients.

Generated by immunoSEQ multiplex PCR, the TCRdb table keeps only in-frame clones and is missing some. The sample lists 110,000 to 150,000 clones, roughly 76% seen once, with about 4.7% in the top ten. Concerning this clone itself: Antigen specificity is unknown.

Trimming pared 0 bases from V and 7 bases from J, leaving 15 bases between. Germline assignment: CDR1 GTSNPN and CDR2 SVGIG (reference sequence). CDR3 length equals 14 residues. The receptor comes from a human donor with chronic lymphocytic leukemia. The source material was PBMCs, sampled after 24 months of ibrutinib treatment. The chain employs TRBV30 and TRBJ1-2, with D possibly matching TRBD1 (5 bases). The CDR3 loop reads CAWSVLGGGGGYTF. CDR3 in DNA: TGTGCCTGGAGTGTACTTGGTGGTGGGGGTGGCTACACCTTC.